A selection of T cell receptor beta chains follows, all from one sample in a study of vaccination and CD4 T cells after COVID-19. MiXCR, applied by TCRdb to the PCR reads, yields one record per CDR3 protein. The sample contains about 27,000 distinct CDR3 sequences, roughly 60% of which appear only once. Their antigens remain unidentified. Sequenced here: CD4+ T cells from blood, cultured in vitro, sampled after SARS-CoV-2 vaccination. The origin of the receptors is a human donor who received a COVID-19 vaccine. CDR3s leave out the opening cysteine and the closing phenylalanine or tryptophan.

ASSRSNDGYT 10 TRBV7-9
ASSLDRGLSYTEAF 14 TRBV3-1
ASSPPTGVLLREQF 14 TRBV12-3/TRBV12-4
ASSMGGAETQY 11 TRBV19
ASSGTGGSNSPLH 13 TRBV18
ASSSADSSNTEAF 13 TRBV19
ASTGGGAGHKNIQY 14 TRBV6-1
ASSEWAGLGGETQY 14 TRBV6-1
ASSLGGQGDGYT 12 TRBV7-6
SAPIEWDFETQH 12 TRBV20-1
SAPTGTGALDTQY 13 TRBV20-1
ASSPNPQSGTSVETQY 16 TRBV19
SARDYPGIAGENRETQY 17 TRBV20-1
ASSSSLRWASNQPQH 15 TRBV27
ASRRQGPEAF 10 TRBV6-1
ASSYERGGAGETQY 14 TRBV6-5
ASSQDLASGGAKPQY 15 TRBV3-1
ASSNPRQGAYEQY 13 TRBV6-1
ASSLSRAGNSPLH 13 TRBV5-3
ASSYQRSSYEQY 12 TRBV6-5
ASSLVPGGGEQY 12 TRBV7-7
TSSQDKEYRLGSQEAQY 17 TRBV1
ASSDRQPQH 9 TRBV19
ASRRGRISNQPQH 13 TRBV2
ASSRELKDSYEQY 13 TRBV7-6
ASSRDRGAEQY 11 TRBV6-1
AIAEGGGDSPLH 12 TRBV10-3
ASSLVAPRGVNEQF 14 TRBV7-3
ASSSTRSGGATDTQY 15 TRBV28
AISETGAYGYT 11 TRBV10-3
ASSEPGGDTDTQY 13 TRBV6-1
ASSMLNQPQH 10 TRBV19
AWGPGQGLQDTQY 13 TRBV30
ASSTGLAGGQETQY 14 TRBV19
ASSDQPRTNYGYT 13 TRBV6-1
ASSLSSISNTQY 12 TRBV5-4
ASSKWTGTNYGYT 13 TRBV21-1
ASSVRGLNTEAF 12 TRBV9
SVSRRGGAGDEQF 13 TRBV20-1
ASSRDRGLGYT 11 TRBV5-5
ASSSRDFNQPQH 12 TRBV7-9
SAGTHGQEAQY 11 TRBV20-1
ASSVRGIFNTEAF 13 TRBV2
AISTGTGDYGYT 12 TRBV10-3
ASSPRGRGPGANVLT 15 TRBV2
AWRVGTVYNSPLH 13 TRBV30
ASSPGTSGGTRQETQY 16 TRBV5-1
SAMMNRVTNYGYT 13 TRBV20-1
ASSVQTTGSYEQY 13 TRBV2
ASSYSRGTEAF 11 TRBV6-5
ATSPSGGADTQY 12 TRBV24-1
ASSTLAGGETQY 12 TRBV19